The 11 T cell receptor beta chains presented below share a single source sample, sequenced in a study of cytomegalovirus exposure and HLA in healthy donors (dated by TCRdb to 2017 to 2019). The library was generated by the immunoSEQ multiplex PCR assay. For the multiplex PCR, a mixture combining 60 forward primers for TCR Vbeta segments and 13 reverse primers for TCR Jbeta segments was used. Entries here come from immuneACCESS through TCRdb and include only in-frame sequences with V and J called. Some clones fail to appear in such tables; in the studies checked, an unresolved V gene covers under half of the shortfall, and the cause of the remainder is unknown. This sample gives some 130,000 clones in total; about three quarters of them show up just once. Less than 1.5% of the sample comes from the top ten. Sequencing was done on a sample of PBMCs. The source of these receptors is a male donor in good health and CMV-seropositive.

The rearrangement uses TRBV12-1 and TRBJ1-6; TRBD1, the table's D call, lacks a check against the DNA. TRBV12-1 is given as a pseudogene. The CDR3 runs 15 residues. In DNA form, the CDR3 reads TGTGCCAGCAGCTCAGACAGGTTCGCAAATTCACCCCTCCACTTT. The encoded protein is CASSSDRFANSPLHF.

The chain employs TRBV7-9 and TRBJ2-3; TRBD2 is a possible D gene (5 bases). The CDR3 spans 15 residues. The V end was cut by 1 base, the J end by 2 bases, with 10 bases between. Germline V gene lookup returns CDR1 SEHNR and CDR2 FQNEAQ (reference sequence). The CDR3 sequence is CASSLGSGNTDTQYF. CDR3 in DNA: TGTGCCAGCAGCTTAGGGAGCGGTAACACAGATACGCAGTATTTT.

The gene calls are TRBV5-1 and TRBJ2-1; TRBD2 matches 8 bases. The CDR3 contains 15 residues. Germline CDR1 is SGHRS and CDR2 is YFSETQ. V trimming: 0 bases; J trimming: 7 bases; junction bases outside the gene matches: 6. Here the CDR3 DNA reads TGCGCCAGCAGCTTGGAAGCGGGAGTTGGTAATGAGCAGTTCTTC. Translation: CASSLEAGVGNEQFF.

The V call is TRBV5-1, the J call TRBJ2-1; perhaps TRBD1 as D (5 bases). V gave up 0 bases and J gave up 6 bases, with 7 bases separating them. CDR1 SGHRS and CDR2 YFSETQ come from the germline V gene. The length of the CDR3 is 13 residues. In nucleotides, the CDR3 is TGCGCCAGCAGCTTGGGACAGCTCAATGAGCAGTTCTTC. This codes for CASSLGQLNEQFF. The full variable domain, completed using reference TRBV5-1 and TRBJ2-1, is KAGVTQTPRYLIKTRGQQVTLSCSPISGHRSVSWYQQTPGQGLQFLFEYFSETQRNKGNFPGRFSGRQFSNSRSEMNVSTLELGDSALYLCASSLGQLNEQFFGPGTRLTVL.

The J gene is TRBJ2-7, the V gene TRBV7-6; a possible D gene is TRBD1 (6 bases). V was pared by 1 base and J by 1 base, with 11 bases between. Germline V gene data show CDR1 as SGHVS and CDR2 as FNYEAQ. CDR3 length equals 15 residues. The CDR3 bases are TGTGCCAGCAGCTTAGGGCCAGGGGCATCCTACGAGCAGTACTTC. Residues: CASSLGPGASYEQYF.

The chain employs TRBV25-1 and TRBJ2-1; D may be TRBD2 (5 bases). The CDR3 is made up of 16 amino acids. The germline V gene has CDR1 MGHDK and CDR2 SYGVNS. V lost 2 bases to trimming and J lost 4 bases, with 15 bases between them. The CDR3 region has the DNA TGTGCCAGCAGTGAACACCGTCAGGAGGCTTACAATGAGCAGTTCTTC. It is translated as CASSEHRQEAYNEQFF.

The V and J genes are TRBV6-5 and TRBJ2-7, with D uncertain. The CDR3 sequence is 13 residues long. The germline gives CDR1 MNHEY, CDR2 SVGAGI. V was pared by 4 bases and J by 1 base, with 8 bases between. This CDR3 is CASSSPTSYEQYF. The DNA for the CDR3 is TGTGCCAGCAGTTCCCCGACTTCCTACGAGCAGTACTTC.

The chain recombines TRBV28 with TRBJ2-1; maybe TRBD1 (5 bases). Trimming removed 5 bases at V and 12 bases at J, with 14 bases between. This CDR3 has 12 amino acids. The germline gives CDR1 MDHEN, CDR2 SYDVKM. CDR3 coding DNA: TGTGCCAGCAGTACACCAGGGCCGGGGCAGTTCTTC. Protein product: CASSTPGPGQFF.

This clone has a handful of counts. The CDR3 protein is CASSQDFSGTGNQPQHF. The CDR3 DNA is TGCGCCAGCAGCCAAGATTTTAGCGGGACGGGCAATCAGCCCCAGCATTTT. The rearrangement links TRBV4-1 to TRBJ1-5, with TRBD1 as a possible D gene (5 bases). CDR1 is MGHRA and CDR2 is YSYEKL in the germline V gene. This CDR3 comprises 17 residues. Trimming cost V 0 bases and J 2 bases, with 14 bases left between them.

J is TRBJ2-7 and V is TRBV5-6; the match to TRBD1 covers 7 bases. The CDR3 loop spans 13 amino acids. Germline CDR1 and CDR2: SGHDT and YYEEEE. V lost 5 bases, J lost 2 bases, and 4 bases stayed unmatched. The CDR3 DNA reads TGTGCCAGCAGTTTCACAGGGGCCTACGAGCAGTACTTC. Its translation: CASSFTGAYEQYF.

This clone was observed a single time. The V call is TRBV7-9, the J call TRBJ2-2; tentatively, D is TRBD2 (6 bases). The CDR3 extends over 15 amino acids. Germline V gene sequence: CDR1 SEHNR, CDR2 FQNEAQ (reference sequence). The V and J ends lost 5 bases and 3 bases respectively, with 13 bases between them. The DNA for the CDR3 is TGTGCCAGCAGCCCATCACTAGCTTACACCGGGGAGCTGTTTTTT. Translating gives CASSPSLAYTGELFF.